The 7 T cell receptor beta chains below were found in one sample sequenced in a study of T cell responses to AZD1222 COVID-19 vaccine. TCRdb's copy holds only in-frame clones and misses some; the assay was immunoSEQ multiplex PCR. The sample consists of 40,000 to 60,000 clones, 70% to 90% of them appearing once. Sequencing was performed on peripheral blood, taken 28 days after the second AZD1222 dose. These receptors all stem from an adult who received the AZD1222 COVID-19 vaccine.

The rearrangement uses TRBV27 and TRBJ2-3; D remains ambiguous. Between the trimmed V and J ends, which lost 3 bases and 1 base, there was a span of 17 bases. This CDR3 is 17 amino acids long. Germline V CDR1 and CDR2: MNHEY, SMNVEV (reference sequence). The CDR3 region is CASSFTPGNTGTDTQYF. The CDR3 DNA sequence: TGTGCCAGCAGTTTCACGCCGGGTAACACAGGCACAGATACGCAGTATTTT.

This CDR3 reads CASSFGGVSSGGTDTQYF. The CDR3 DNA follows: TGTGCCAGCAGCTTCGGTGGGGTATCTAGCGGAGGCACAGATACGCAGTATTTT. V usage is TRBV7-9 and J usage is TRBJ2-3; 7 nucleotides align to TRBD2. Germline V gene data show CDR1 as SEHNR and CDR2 as FQNEAQ (reference sequence). The CDR3 is 18 residues long. V was pared by 3 bases and J by 1 base, with 13 bases of the junction left unmatched.

The rearrangement links TRBV7-2 to TRBJ2-1; 10 nucleotides line up with TRBD2. Germline trimming cut 6 bases from V and 3 bases from J; bases unmatched to any gene: 5. This CDR3 has 15 residues. The germline CDR1 and CDR2 sequences are SGHTA and FQGNSA. CDR3 loop: CASSLAGAIYNEQFF. The DNA for the CDR3 is TGTGCCAGCAGTCTAGCGGGAGCTATCTACAATGAGCAGTTCTTC.

V usage is TRBV28 and J usage is TRBJ2-2; D is undetermined. This CDR3 contains 17 residues. From germline, CDR1 is MDHEN and CDR2 SYDVKM. Trimming pared 2 bases from V and 0 bases from J, leaving 13 bases between. Here the CDR3 reads CASSLGLTATNTGELFF. CDR3 DNA: TGTGCCAGCAGTTTAGGGCTTACAGCTACGAACACCGGGGAGCTGTTTTTT.

The J gene is TRBJ2-3, the V gene TRBV3-1 (or the pseudogene TRBV3-2); 9 nucleotides align to TRBD2. The germline gives CDR1 LGHDT, CDR2 YNNKEL (reference sequence). The ends lost 4 bases at V and 2 bases at J; junction bases unmatched: 4. The CDR3 loop spans 15 amino acids. The CDR3 here is CASSLTSGSTDTQYF. DNA for the CDR3: TGTGCCAGCAGCCTGACTAGCGGATCCACAGATACGCAGTATTTT.

The chain employs TRBV4-3 and TRBJ2-5; either TRBD1 or TRBD2 may fit D (6 bases each). Per the germline V gene, CDR1 is LGHNA and CDR2 is YSLEER. V was clipped by 0 bases and J by 5 bases, with 13 bases between them. The CDR3 loop spans 15 amino acids. The CDR3 reads CASSQDYTGRETQYF. Written as DNA, the CDR3 is TGCGCCAGCAGCCAAGATTACACAGGGAGGGAGACCCAGTACTTC.

The rearrangement uses TRBV10-2 and TRBJ2-7, with 7 bases identical to TRBD1. The CDR3 has 15 residues. Germline V gene data show CDR1 as WSHSY and CDR2 as SAAADI. J was trimmed by 2 bases and V by 0 bases; bases with no gene match: 4. The DNA for the CDR3 is TGCGCCAGCAGTGAGTCCGGACAGGCTCCCTACGAGCAGTACTTC. Translated: CASSESGQAPYEQYF.